These T cell receptor beta chains were read from a single sample in a study of blood T cell repertoires in COVID-19. Some clones are missing from TCRdb's copy, which holds only in-frame ones; the method was immunoSEQ multiplex PCR. This sample has some 35,000 clones; 80% to 90% occur once, and the top ten carry approximately 20%. What was sequenced was peripheral blood. The receptor set was obtained from a man between 65 and 85 years old with acute or convalescent COVID-19. CDR3s include the opening cysteine and the closing phenylalanine or tryptophan. D genes are given only for firm matches. A row's size may be missing; if present it is once, few, many or a size class.

abundance	j_gene	d_gene	v_gene	CDR3nt	CDR3aa
-	TRBJ2-3	-	TRBV29-1	TGCAGCGTCCAAGGACAGCCAAAGGCAGATACGCAGTATTTT	CSVQGQPKADTQYF
-	TRBJ2-3	-	TRBV5-1	TGCGCCAGCAGCCGTCCCTATGTCGGTAGCGACTTAGATACGCAGTATTTT	CASSRPYVGSDLDTQYF
few	TRBJ2-2	TRBD2	TRBV2	TGTGCCAGCAATCTCGGGGGGACCGGGGCCGGGGAGCTGTTTTTT	CASNLGGTGAGELFF
-	TRBJ2-7	TRBD1	TRBV7-2	TGTGCCAGCAGCTTTAACACAGGGGGCGGCGAGCAGTACTTC	CASSFNTGGGEQYF
-	TRBJ1-2	-	TRBV7-3	TGTGCCAGCAGTCCAAGCGGACAGTTTTCCTATGGCTACACCTTC	CASSPSGQFSYGYTF
once	TRBJ1-2	-	TRBV7-2	TGTGCCAGCAGCCGAGCTTTATACGGCTACACCTTC	CASSRALYGYTF
once	TRBJ1-5	TRBD1	TRBV2	TGTGCCAGCAGGTGGGGAGACAGGGTAAATCAGCCCCAGCATTTT	CASRWGDRVNQPQHF
-	TRBJ1-1	-	TRBV7-3	TGTGCCAGCAGCTTATTTCAGGGTGGCACTGAAGCTTTCTTT	CASSLFQGGTEAFF
-	TRBJ1-5	-	TRBV9	TGTGCCAGCAGCGTAGCTGAGAATCAGCCCCAGCATTTT	CASSVAENQPQHF
-	TRBJ2-7	-	TRBV5-1	TGCGCCAGCAGACAAGATACAGGGACGGGATCCTACGAGCAGTACTTC	CASRQDTGTGSYEQYF
-	TRBJ1-1	TRBD1	TRBV19	TGTGCCAGTAGTTCTCGGGGACAGGGATATCAAGCTTTCTTT	CASSSRGQGYQAFF
-	TRBJ1-6	-	TRBV12-3/TRBV12-4	TGTGCCAGCAGTCGCAACCGGGGTTCACCCCTCCACTTT	CASSRNRGSPLHF
-	TRBJ2-2	TRBD2	TRBV9	TGTGCCAGCAGCTTTCGGACTAGCGGGAGGGTAGGCACCGGGGAGCTGTTTTTT	CASSFRTSGRVGTGELFF
-	TRBJ1-1	-	TRBV7-2	TGTGCCAGCAGCTCGCAGGCAATGAACACTGAAGCTTTCTTT	CASSSQAMNTEAFF
-	TRBJ2-3	-	TRBV5-1	TGCGCCAGCAGCTCCCTAATCGGAGAAAGCACAGATACGCAGTATTTT	CASSSLIGESTDTQYF
once	TRBJ2-3	-	TRBV28	TGTGCCAGCAGTTTATCCCAGGGGCGCGCAGATACGCAGTATTTT	CASSLSQGRADTQYF
-	TRBJ1-2	TRBD1	TRBV14	TGTGCCAGCAGCCAGATTACAGGGGGCGATGGCTACACCTTC	CASSQITGGDGYTF
-	TRBJ2-1	TRBD1	TRBV3-1/TRBV3-2	TGTGCCAGCAGCCCACAGGGGAGCTCCTACAATGAGCAGTTCTTC	CASSPQGSSYNEQFF
-	TRBJ1-1	TRBD1	TRBV4-1	TGCGCCAGCAGTACGGGACAGTCCACTGAAGCTTTCTTT	CASSTGQSTEAFF
-	TRBJ1-4	TRBD1	TRBV25-1	TGTGCCAGCAGTGAAACAGGGGTTAATGAAAAACTGTTTTTT	CASSETGVNEKLFF
-	TRBJ1-4	TRBD1	TRBV4-1	TGCGCCAGCAGCCGGGACAGGGAGGGTGCAACTAATGAAAAACTGTTTTTT	CASSRDREGATNEKLFF
-	TRBJ1-1	-	TRBV6-2/TRBV6-3	TGTGCCAGCAGTTACTTGCCGGACACTGAAGCTTTCTTT	CASSYLPDTEAFF
-	TRBJ1-4	TRBD1	TRBV5-1	TGCGCCAGCAGTTCGGGACAGGTCGGAGAAAAACTGTTTTTT	CASSSGQVGEKLFF
-	TRBJ1-1	-	TRBV7-2	TGTGCCAGCAGCTTACGGGAAGCGGTCACTGAAGCTTTCTTT	CASSLREAVTEAFF
-	TRBJ2-1	-	TRBV5-1	TGCGCCAGCACCAGCACGGGCGGAGGCAATGAGCAGTTCTTC	CASTSTGGGNEQFF
medium-sized	TRBJ2-7	TRBD1	TRBV19	TGTGCCAGTAGTATAGAGGACAGGGGAAGCTACGAGCAGTACTTC	CASSIEDRGSYEQYF
-	TRBJ2-7	-	TRBV28	TGTGCCAGCAGTTTACTGGCCTCCTACGAGCAGTACTTC	CASSLLASYEQYF
-	TRBJ1-4	-	TRBV6-5	TGTGCCAGCAGTTACTCGTGGGCGTATAATGAAAAACTGTTTTTT	CASSYSWAYNEKLFF
-	TRBJ2-1	-	TRBV20-1	TGCAGTGCTAGAACCACTTATGAGCAGTTCTTC	CSARTTYEQFF
-	TRBJ1-2	-	TRBV7-2	TGTGCCAGCACCGCCGGGGGGAACTATGGCTACACCTTC	CASTAGGNYGYTF
-	TRBJ2-3	TRBD2	TRBV7-3	TGTGCCAGCAGCTTAATCGCCCTGGGACTAGCGGGAGGGGCAGATACGCAGTATTTT	CASSLIALGLAGGADTQYF
-	TRBJ2-1	-	TRBV7-3	TGTGCCAGCAGCTTAGGTAGCACGCCAGATCAGCAGTTCTTC	CASSLGSTPDQQFF
-	TRBJ1-1	TRBD1	TRBV9	TGTGCCAGCAGCGAGAAGGGGGCTCGGGACACTGAAGCTTTCTTT	CASSEKGARDTEAFF
few	TRBJ1-5	-	TRBV28	TGTGCCAGCAGTTTACGACGGAGTTATAGCAATCAGCCCCAGCATTTT	CASSLRRSYSNQPQHF
-	TRBJ2-5	TRBD2	TRBV24-1	TGTGCCACCAGTGATTTAGGGACTAGCGGAACCCAGTACTTC	CATSDLGTSGTQYF
-	TRBJ2-3	TRBD2	TRBV4-3	TGCGCCAGCAGCCAGGGTAGAGCGGGGCCCACAGATACGCAGTATTTT	CASSQGRAGPTDTQYF
-	TRBJ1-3	-	TRBV5-6	TGTGCCAGCAGCTTCAGCCAGGGGTTACCGTTCTCTGGAAACACCATATATTTT	CASSFSQGLPFSGNTIYF
-	TRBJ2-5	-	TRBV29-1	TGCAGCGTTGAAGATCGGGGAGGATCTCAAGAGACCCAGTACTTC	CSVEDRGGSQETQYF
-	TRBJ2-5	-	TRBV6-5	TGTGCCAGCAGTCTCCGTTGGGGGAGGGAGACCCAGTACTTC	CASSLRWGRETQYF
once	TRBJ2-1	-	TRBV4-3	TGCGCCAGCAGCCAAGGGGGAGGACTTTACAATGAGCAGTTCTTC	CASSQGGGLYNEQFF
-	TRBJ2-3	TRBD2	TRBV18	TGTGCCAGCTCTCAGGGACTAGCGGGAGGCACAGATACGCAGTATTTT	CASSQGLAGGTDTQYF
-	TRBJ1-6	-	TRBV27	TGTGCCAGCAGTTTATCGTGGCATAATTCACCCCTCCACTTT	CASSLSWHNSPLHF
-	TRBJ2-7	TRBD1	TRBV27	TGTGCCAGCAGTTCCCCGGGACAGGATTACGAGCAGTACTTC	CASSSPGQDYEQYF
-	TRBJ2-7	TRBD2	TRBV9	TGTGCCAGCAGCGTAGGTCATTCTAGCGGCTACGAGCAGTACTTC	CASSVGHSSGYEQYF